The 5 T cell receptor beta chains reported below all come from one sample, sequenced in a study of T cell repertoires in cytomegalovirus infection. Via MiXCR, TCRdb re-called the reads, giving one row per CDR3 protein. The sample lists 150,000 to 200,000 distinct CDR3 sequences; under 25% were seen once. Sequencing was done on a sample of PBMCs. The receptors here all came from a human donor in good health (CMV status not recorded). Some clones in this sample may be carry-over from other donors' samples.

A few counts support this clonotype. The J gene is TRBJ1-5, the V gene TRBV20-1, with 9 nucleotides matching TRBD1. With V trimmed by 5 bases and J by 4 bases, 12 bases remained unmatched. The germline CDR1 and CDR2 sequences are DFQATT and SNEGSKA (reference sequence). The CDR3 is 16 amino acids. CDR3 sequence (DNA): TGCAGTGCTTTCGTTCCGGGACAGGGATTAAATCAGCCCCAGCATTTT. The encoded protein is CSAFVPGQGLNQPQHF.

This clonotype was counted a few times. V usage is TRBV20-1 and J usage is TRBJ2-1; 10 bases map to TRBD2. The junction had 6 bases not matched to a gene; V was cut back by 6 bases and J by 7 bases. This CDR3 is 13 amino acids long. Germline V gene lookup returns CDR1 DFQATT and CDR2 SNEGSKA (reference sequence). CDR3 DNA: TGCAGTGCCGAGCGGGAGGGTAGGAATGAGCAGTTCTTC. Its translation: CSAEREGRNEQFF.

The chain joins TRBV7-2 to TRBJ1-5; no firm D call. V was shortened by 1 base and J by 6 bases, with 7 bases between the two germline ends. Germline V lookup: CDR1 SGHTA, CDR2 FQGNSA. The CDR3 spans 13 residues. CDR3 loop: CASSLDGIQPQHF. CDR3 coding DNA: TGTGCCAGCAGCTTAGATGGTATTCAGCCCCAGCATTTT.

This clonotype was observed at least ten times. This chain connects TRBV7-2 to TRBJ1-6; the D is unclear. There are 12 residues in the CDR3. V lost 5 bases to trimming and J lost 9 bases, with 8 bases between them. From germline, CDR1 is SGHTA and CDR2 FQGNSA. The CDR3, as DNA: TGTGCCAGCAGCGGCGGGCCTTCACCCCTCCACTTT. As protein: CASSGGPSPLHF.

This clonotype was seen many times. The chain recombines TRBV11-2 with TRBJ2-3; 7 positions match TRBD1. The CDR3 is 15 residues long. CDR1 SGHAT and CDR2 FQNNGV come from the germline V gene. With V trimmed by 5 bases and J by 1 base, 6 bases remained unmatched. CDR3 protein: CASSKTGPGTDTQYF. In DNA, the CDR3 is TGTGCCAGCAGCAAGACAGGGCCAGGCACAGATACGCAGTATTTT.